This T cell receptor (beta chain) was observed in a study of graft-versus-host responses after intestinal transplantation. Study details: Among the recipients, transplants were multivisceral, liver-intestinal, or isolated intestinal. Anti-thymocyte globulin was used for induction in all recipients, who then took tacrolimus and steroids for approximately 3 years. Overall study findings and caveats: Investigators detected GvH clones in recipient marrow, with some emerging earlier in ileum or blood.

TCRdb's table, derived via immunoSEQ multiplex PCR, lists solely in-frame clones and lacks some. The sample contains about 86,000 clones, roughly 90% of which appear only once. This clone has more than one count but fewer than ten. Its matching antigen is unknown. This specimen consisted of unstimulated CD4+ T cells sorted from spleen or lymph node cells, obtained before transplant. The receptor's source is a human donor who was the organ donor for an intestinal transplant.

As DNA, the CDR3 is TGTGCCAGCAGCCGAGACACCGGGGAGCTGTTTTTT. Translation gives CASSRDTGELFF. The genes are TRBV7-3 and TRBJ2-2; no definite D call. V was pared by 5 bases and J by 3 bases, with 4 bases between. CDR1 is SGHTA, CDR2 FQGTGA, per germline. This CDR3 has 12 amino acids.